The clone carrying this TCR beta chain was counted only a few times. Antigen specificity is unknown. During its preparation, the TCRbeta library received unique molecular identifiers. TCRdb re-called the PCR reads through MiXCR, storing one row per CDR3 protein. This table holds approximately 800,000 distinct CDR3 sequences, 16% found once. The entry originates in a study of T-cell reconstitution after alpha-beta-depleted transplantation in children. Points from the study as a whole: Recipient T cells and thymic progenitors that survived were the source of the high TCRbeta diversity seen at day 60 in some patients. Approximately two months post-transplant, alpha-beta T cells reportedly originated from several hundred expanded graft clones. One year after transplant, T-cell counts and diversity came mostly from newly produced T cells.

The V gene's germline CDR1 is DFQATT and CDR2 SNEGSKA (reference sequence). Trimming took off 4 bases at V and 2 bases at J, with 12 bases between the two ends. CDR3 length equals 13 residues. The chain carries TRBV20-1 and TRBJ2-7; D is perhaps TRBD2 (6 bases). The sequence was obtained from a male patient younger than 18 who had a stem cell transplant for acute lymphoblastic leukemia, so the T cells may come from the graft donor. Sample: PBMCs, mostly from graft donor cells, taken 360 days after TCRalphabeta/CD19-depleted stem cell transplant. The chain's CDR3 is CSANPGLTYEQYF. The CDR3 DNA reads TGCAGTGCTAATCCGGGACTCACCTACGAGCAGTACTTC.